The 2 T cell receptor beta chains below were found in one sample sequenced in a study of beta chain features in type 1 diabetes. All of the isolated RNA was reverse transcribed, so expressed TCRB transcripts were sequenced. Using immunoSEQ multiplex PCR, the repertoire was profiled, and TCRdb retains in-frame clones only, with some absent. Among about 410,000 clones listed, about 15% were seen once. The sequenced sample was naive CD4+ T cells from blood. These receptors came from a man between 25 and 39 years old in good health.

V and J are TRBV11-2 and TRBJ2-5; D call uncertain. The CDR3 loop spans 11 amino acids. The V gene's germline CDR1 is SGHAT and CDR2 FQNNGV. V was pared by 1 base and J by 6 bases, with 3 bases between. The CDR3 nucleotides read TGTGCCAGCAGCTTAGGCCAGACCCAGTACTTC. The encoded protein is CASSLGQTQYF.

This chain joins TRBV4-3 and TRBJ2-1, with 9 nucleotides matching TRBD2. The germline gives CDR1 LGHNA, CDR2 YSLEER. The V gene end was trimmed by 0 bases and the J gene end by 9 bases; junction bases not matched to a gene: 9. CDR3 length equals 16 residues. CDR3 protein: CASSQDHRTSVIEQFF. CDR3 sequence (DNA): TGCGCCAGCAGCCAAGATCACAGGACTAGCGTTATTGAGCAGTTCTTC.